This T cell receptor beta chain stems from a study of cytomegalovirus exposure and HLA in healthy donors. A multiplex PCR was run with 60 Vbeta primers and 13 Jbeta primers. The data were produced by immunoSEQ multiplex PCR, yet TCRdb's version contains in-frame clones alone and is incomplete. This table has some 110,000 clones, about 75% appearing once. Trimming removed 5 bases from V and 3 bases from J; junction bases left unmatched: 4. CDR1 is LGHNT and CDR2 is FRNRAP in the germline V gene. The CDR3 is 14 residues long. The genes are TRBV12-5 and TRBJ2-3; 8 bases match TRBD2. The sample consisted of PBMCs. The receptor was derived from a man aged 40-50 years in good health and CMV-seronegative. As DNA, the CDR3 is TGTGCTAGTGGTCGCGGGGGGAGTACAGATACGCAGTATTTT. Translating it yields CASGRGGSTDTQYF.